This T cell receptor beta chain comes out of a study of tumor and adjacent non-tumor tissue in lung cancer. Looking at the study overall: There were 11 to 12 adenocarcinoma, a couple of squamous cell carcinoma and 1 small cell lung cancer cases. Stage I to III disease affected approximately 11 men and a handful of women aged roughly 30 to 76. Study results and caveats: TCR diversity was significantly greater in tumor than normal lung tissue.

V shed 6 bases and J shed 3 bases, with 12 bases lying between them. The CDR3 runs 13 residues. CDR1 is DFQATT and CDR2 is SNEGSKA in the germline V gene (reference sequence). RNA was extracted from bulk tissue without any cell sorting. Between August and November 2014, newly diagnosed, chemotherapy-naive lung cancer patients underwent thoracic surgery in China. On this clonotype: Its specificity is not known.

A modified ARM-PCR protocol with three rounds of nested PCR amplified TCRbeta. TCRdb recomputed calls from the multiplex PCR reads with MiXCR, one row per CDR3 protein. The sample records over 110,000 distinct CDR3 sequences, around 60% being singletons. What was sequenced was lung tumor tissue. The receptor was derived from a man between 60 and 70 years old with small cell lung cancer. The genes are TRBV20-1 and TRBJ1-5; possible D gene TRBD1, 5 bases. CDR3 DNA: TGCAGTGCGGAGGACAAGCTCAATCAGCCCCAGCATTTT. Protein product: CSAEDKLNQPQHF.